One sample yielded the 22 T cell receptor beta chains listed below, sequenced in a study of long-term antiretroviral therapy in people with HIV. Survey-level resolution applied to immunoSEQ assay v3.0. The method was immunoSEQ multiplex PCR; TCRdb's version includes in-frame clones alone and lacks a portion of them. The repertoire holds around 30,000 clones, with roughly 90% as singletons. The source material was unsorted PBMCs, sampled 0.5 years after starting antiretroviral therapy. These receptors were obtained from a woman aged 18-35 years with HIV.

The V call is TRBV27, the J call TRBJ2-3; 10 nucleotides agree with TRBD1. Trimming cost V 6 bases and J 4 bases; bases outside gene matches: 1. The germline V gene encodes CDR1 MNHEY and CDR2 SMNVEV (reference sequence). The CDR3 spans 13 residues. The CDR3 DNA reads as TGTGCCAGCAGCGGACAGGGGGCAGATACGCAGTATTTT. Translating gives CASSGQGADTQYF.

The chain employs TRBV19 and TRBJ2-7; 9 bases fit TRBD1. This CDR3 comprises 15 residues. Germline V gene lookup returns CDR1 LNHDA and CDR2 SQIVND (reference sequence). V shed 5 bases, J shed 1 base, and the junction held 6 bases outside the gene matches. CDR3 sequence (DNA): TGTGCCAGTAGTGCTGGGACAGGGACGTCCTACGAGCAGTACTTC. Translation gives CASSAGTGTSYEQYF.

The rearrangement uses TRBV7-9 and TRBJ2-3; possible D gene TRBD1, 6 bases. V was shortened by 7 bases and J by 4 bases, with 15 bases between the two germline ends. Germline V lookup: CDR1 SEHNR, CDR2 FQNEAQ (reference sequence). The CDR3 runs to 14 residues. The CDR3 protein is CASNPGRGPDTQYF. The CDR3 DNA is TGTGCCAGCAACCCCGGCAGGGGACCAGATACGCAGTATTTT.

A word on this clone: The germline gene is not matched at one end of the junction; a read error may be the cause. The sample contains more than one DNA sequence encoding this CDR3. CDR3 sequence: CASSLRTGYEQYF. CDR3 DNA sequence: TGTGCCAGCAGCTTAAGGACGGGCTACGAGCAATACTTC. This chain links TRBV7-2 with TRBJ2-7; D is undetermined. The CDR3 totals 13 residues. Germline values: CDR1 SGHTA, CDR2 FQGNSA.

The chain carries TRBV7-3 and TRBJ2-1; D remains ambiguous. The CDR3 runs to 11 residues. V lost 4 bases and J lost 6, with 4 bases in between. The germline gives CDR1 SGHTA, CDR2 FQGTGA. The CDR3 sequence: CASSSGNEQFF. CDR3 nucleotides: TGTGCCAGCAGCTCCGGCAATGAGCAGTTCTTC.

The V call is TRBV4-1, the J call TRBJ2-7, with 9 bases identical to TRBD2. Germline lookup yields CDR1 MGHRA and CDR2 YSYEKL. The CDR3 sequence is 18 residues long. V gave up 4 bases and J gave up 6 bases; unmatched junction bases: 19. The CDR3 loop is CASSPMGGGRVLSREQYF. The DNA for the CDR3 is TGCGCCAGCAGCCCCATGGGGGGCGGGAGGGTCTTATCACGCGAGCAGTACTTC.

The rearrangement links TRBV6-1 to TRBJ2-3, with D possibly being TRBD1 or TRBD2 (7 bases each). Looked up from germline, CDR1 is MNHNS and CDR2 is SASEGT. V lost 2 bases to trimming and J lost 3 bases, with 15 bases between them. The CDR3 contains 16 residues. The chain's CDR3 is CASSERQGLLTDTQYF. DNA for the CDR3: TGTGCCAGCAGTGAACGACAGGGACTACTGACAGATACGCAGTATTTT.

This clone was seen once. This chain links TRBV10-3 with TRBJ2-6; D unclear. Looked up from germline, CDR1 is ENHRY and CDR2 is SYGVKD. The CDR3 is made up of 13 amino acids. Trimming removed 2 bases from V and 4 bases from J, with 3 bases in between. The CDR3 nucleotides are TGTGCCATCAGTGAGGGGGGGGCCAACGTCCTGACTTTC. Translated, it gives CAISEGGANVLTF.

The V and J genes are TRBV5-1 and TRBJ1-5; D ambiguous. The CDR3 extends over 13 amino acids. The germline CDR1 and CDR2 sequences are SGHRS and YFSETQ. The ends were cut back, 3 bases at V and 2 bases at J, with 6 bases in the middle. CDR3 DNA: TGCGCCAGCAGCTCCACTGGCAATCAGCCCCAGCATTTT. Residues: CASSSTGNQPQHF. Full variable domain (remainder filled in from reference TRBV5-1 and TRBJ1-5): KAGVTQTPRYLIKTRGQQVTLSCSPISGHRSVSWYQQTPGQGLQFLFEYFSETQRNKGNFPGRFSGRQFSNSRSEMNVSTLELGDSALYLCASSSTGNQPQHFGDGTRLSIL.

This clone was seen a few times. The chain is built from TRBV9 and TRBJ1-1; tentative D call: TRBD1 (5 bases). Germline V gene sequence: CDR1 SGDLS, CDR2 YYNGEE. The V end lost 3 bases, the J end lost 5 bases, and 17 bases lay between the germline ends. The CDR3 covers 15 residues. CDR3 DNA sequence: TGTGCCAGCAGCGATAACCGCGGGGGTGGGACTGAAGCTTTCTTT. Its translation: CASSDNRGGGTEAFF.

This chain connects TRBV25-1 to TRBJ2-7, with 7 bases that match TRBD1. V shed 6 bases, J shed 2 bases, and the junction held 7 bases outside the gene matches. This CDR3 region has 14 residues. Germline V gene lookup returns CDR1 MGHDK and CDR2 SYGVNS. CDR3 residues: CASRGTAFPYEQYF. The DNA for the CDR3 is TGTGCCAGCAGGGGGACAGCCTTCCCCTACGAGCAGTACTTC.

J is TRBJ2-7 and V is TRBV6-5; D perhaps matches TRBD2 (6 bases). Germline V gene lookup returns CDR1 MNHEY and CDR2 SVGAGI. V was shortened by 6 bases and J by 3 bases, with 15 bases between the two germline ends. The CDR3 has 14 amino acids. The CDR3 region is CASSTGGDRYEQYF. The CDR3, as DNA: TGTGCCAGCAGCACCGGAGGGGATCGCTACGAGCAGTACTTC.

There are a few counts of this clone. The chain has TRBV6-5 and TRBJ1-5; 7 nucleotides agree with TRBD1. The CDR3 has 16 residues. Germline CDR1 and CDR2: MNHEY and SVGAGI. V shed 4 bases, J shed 4 bases, and the junction held 10 bases outside the gene matches. The CDR3 loop reads CASSLDPTGLNQPQHF. The CDR3 DNA reads TGTGCCAGCAGTTTAGATCCGACAGGGCTGAATCAGCCCCAGCATTTT.

The chain uses TRBV27 and TRBJ2-1, with D possibly TRBD2 on 5 matching bases. The ends were cut back, 2 bases at V and 7 bases at J, with 15 bases in the middle. Looked up from germline, CDR1 is MNHEY and CDR2 is SMNVEV (reference sequence). The CDR3 has 15 residues. CDR3 residues: CASSLDERNRNEQFF. CDR3 sequence (DNA): TGTGCCAGCAGTTTAGATGAGCGGAATAGGAATGAGCAGTTCTTC.

This rearrangement joins TRBV4-2 to TRBJ2-1; TRBD1 is a possible D gene (5 bases). This CDR3 comprises 18 residues. V lost 4 bases to trimming and J lost 5 bases, with 24 bases between them. Looked up from germline, CDR1 is LGHNA and CDR2 is YNFKEQ. In DNA, the CDR3 is TGTGCCAGCAGCCCGAAGGGGCAAAACGAGCGAATTAACAATGAGCAGTTCTTC. This sequence encodes CASSPKGQNERINNEQFF.

The gene calls are TRBV4-1 and TRBJ1-1; D gene uncertain. V was trimmed by 5 bases and J by 0 bases, leaving 13 bases between them. Germline lookup yields CDR1 MGHRA and CDR2 YSYEKL. The CDR3 sequence is 15 residues long. The CDR3 DNA follows: TGCGCCAGCAGCATAGGGCAATCAATGAACACTGAAGCTTTCTTT. Residues: CASSIGQSMNTEAFF.

This chain links TRBV5-4 with TRBJ1-5; D remains unclear. Germline CDR1 is SGHNT and CDR2 is YYREEE (reference sequence). Trimming left V 0 bases short and J 5 bases short, with 6 bases between. The CDR3 runs 13 residues. CDR3 in DNA: TGTGCCAGCAGCTTGGACAGTCATCAGCCCCAGCATTTT. This gives the protein CASSLDSHQPQHF.

This chain uses TRBV7-2 with TRBJ1-2, with TRBD1 matching over 8 bases. In germline, CDR1 is SGHTA, CDR2 FQGNSA. CDR3 length equals 15 residues. J lost 5 bases, V lost 5 bases, and 10 bases had no gene match. Written as DNA, the CDR3 is TGTGCCAGCAGCGAAGGACAGGGTCGCTTGTATGGCTACACCTTC. This sequence encodes CASSEGQGRLYGYTF.

The chain recombines TRBV5-6 with TRBJ1-5, with D possibly matching TRBD1 (6 bases). Trimming shortened V by 6 bases and J by 6 bases, and 19 bases separated the two germline ends. This CDR3 region has 15 residues. Germline V gene lookup returns CDR1 SGHDT and CDR2 YYEEEE. CDR3 loop: CASTKRGVVAQPQHF. The CDR3 DNA is TGTGCCAGCACCAAGAGGGGGGTGGTAGCTCAGCCCCAGCATTTT. Filled out from reference TRBV5-6 and TRBJ1-5, the complete variable domain reads DAGVTQSPTHLIKTRGQQVTLRCSPKSGHDTVSWYQQALGQGPQFIFQYYEEEERQRGNFPDRFSGHQFPNYSSELNVNALLLGDSALYLCASTKRGVVAQPQHFGDGTRLSIL.

V gene TRBV18 combines with J gene TRBJ1-5, with D unclear. With 2 bases removed from V and 5 bases from J, the gap between germline ends came to 10 bases. Germline loops: CDR1 KGHSH, CDR2 LQKENI. The CDR3 covers 14 residues. This chain's CDR3 is CASSPLGRDQPQHF. CDR3 bases: TGTGCCAGCTCACCATTGGGCAGAGATCAGCCCCAGCATTTT.

The chain's CDR3 is CASSLGHSTDTQYF. The CDR3 DNA sequence: TGTGCCAGCAGCCTAGGACACTCGACGGATACGCAGTATTTT. The chain couples TRBV7-2 to TRBJ2-3, with D perhaps TRBD1 (5 bases). Trimming cost V 5 bases and J 6 bases, with 15 bases left between them. Germline V gives CDR1 SGHTA, CDR2 FQGNSA. The CDR3 runs to 14 residues.

This clone appeared a single time. The chain couples TRBV25-1 to TRBJ1-5; a possible D gene is TRBD1 (5 bases). V gave up 1 base and J gave up 7 bases, with 11 bases separating them. Germline CDR1 is MGHDK and CDR2 is SYGVNS. The CDR3 has 14 residues. The CDR3 DNA sequence: TGTGCCAGCAGTGAATCAGGGAGGGTGCAGCCCCAGCATTTT. The encoded protein is CASSESGRVQPQHF. The full variable domain, with the rest looked up from reference TRBV25-1 and TRBJ1-5, is EADIYQTPRYLVIGTGKKITLECSQTMGHDKMYWYQQDPGMELHLIHYSYGVNSTEKGDLSSESTVSRIRTEHFPLTLESARPSHTSQYLCASSESGRVQPQHFGDGTRLSIL.